This entry concerns a single TCR beta chain. No antigen is known for it. The CDR3 sequence is 16 residues long. Per the germline V gene, CDR1 is MNHNS and CDR2 is SASEGT. V trimming: 3 bases; J trimming: 1 base; junction bases outside the gene matches: 6. The data were taken from a study of T-cell memory formation after mild COVID-19. Study-level points and caveats: Later expanders leaned CD4+, whereas clones that contracted between day 15 and 85 were balanced CD4/CD8. Among contracting clones, CD4+ were mainly CM/EM and CD8+ enriched in EMRA. Pre-infection memory showed some responding clones, and this suggested that cross-reactive memory joined.

With constant-segment primers, 5'RACE yielded cDNA libraries of TCR alpha and TCR beta that carried sample barcodes and UMIs. Each CDR3 protein gets one entry after TCRdb re-called the 5' RACE reads with MiXCR. Seen here are 150,000 or so distinct CDR3 sequences, about 14% observed once, and the top ten hold roughly an eighth. Sequenced sample: PBMCs or a T cell subset sorted from them (not recorded which). This TCR derives from an adult woman who had mild COVID-19 (a few samples of this study predate the infection). Cell type and time point are not known. V is TRBV6-1 and J is TRBJ1-1; 9 nucleotides line up with TRBD1. This chain's CDR3 is CASSDPGQGPNTEAFF. The CDR3, as DNA: TGTGCCAGCAGTGATCCAGGACAGGGGCCGAACACTGAAGCTTTCTTT.